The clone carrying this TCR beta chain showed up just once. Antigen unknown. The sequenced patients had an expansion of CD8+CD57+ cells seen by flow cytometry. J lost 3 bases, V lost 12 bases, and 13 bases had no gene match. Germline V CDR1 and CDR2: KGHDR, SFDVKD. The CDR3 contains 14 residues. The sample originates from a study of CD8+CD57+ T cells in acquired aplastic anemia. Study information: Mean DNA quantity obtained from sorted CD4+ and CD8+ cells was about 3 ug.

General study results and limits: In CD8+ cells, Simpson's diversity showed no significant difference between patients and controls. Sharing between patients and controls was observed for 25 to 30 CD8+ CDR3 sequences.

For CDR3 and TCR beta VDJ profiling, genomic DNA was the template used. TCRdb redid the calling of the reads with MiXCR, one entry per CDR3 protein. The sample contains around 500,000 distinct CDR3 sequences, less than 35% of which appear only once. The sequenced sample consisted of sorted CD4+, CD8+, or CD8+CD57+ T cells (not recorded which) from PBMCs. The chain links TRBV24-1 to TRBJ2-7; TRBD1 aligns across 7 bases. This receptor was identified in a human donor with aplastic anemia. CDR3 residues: CAWSVHYRGYEQYF. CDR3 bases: TGTGCCTGGAGTGTACATTACAGGGGCTACGAGCAGTACTTC.